This TCR beta chain originates from a study of blood T cell repertoires in COVID-19 (dated by TCRdb to about 2020). A note on the overall study: Samples covering the acute and convalescent phases of COVID-19 were provided by collaborators in the United States, Italy and Spain. The material from the prospective study consisted of cDNA or gDNA derived from T cells, B-cell-depleted T cells, or PBMCs. Deeply sampled blood TCRbeta repertoires from subjects exposed to, actively infected with, or recovered from COVID-19 were included in the dataset. A freely available public database, intended as a resource for researchers studying the immune response to SARS-CoV-2, is where the repertoires were released. The samples were drawn from the first 160 participants of the ongoing ImmuneRACE study and from over a thousand subjects provided by 6 global collaborators. Sample metadata almost always included a de-identified subject ID, COVID-19 status, age in years and sex. HLA class I and class II types, where available, came from metadata supplied by the sample provider rather than from assay-based typing. Broader findings and caveats from the paper: The quantity of clinical and demographic metadata differed by source and by participant and was supplied without curation.

The CDR3, from cysteine to phenylalanine, totals 17 residues. The DNA shown is the 51-base CDR3, in frame from base 1. In the germline V gene (reference sequence), CDR1 corresponds to MNHNY and CDR2 to SVGAGI. Trimming removed 5 bases from V and 5 bases from J; the gene matches leave 15 bases unexplained. TCRbeta CDR3 regions were amplified from genomic DNA using the immunoSEQ Assay, a bias-controlled multiplex PCR. As for the original processing: The number of nucleated cells in each sample was estimated from the amplification of reference gene primers within the assay. To quantify the absolute abundance of each unique TCRbeta CDR3 rearrangement, sequence reads were collapsed and filtered. For each sample, productive Simpson clonality was calculated as the square root of Simpson's diversity index across productive rearrangements. This is the immuneACCESS table as TCRdb keeps it, with only in-frame sequences that have V and J called. A part of the clones is gone; compared with another copy, unresolved V genes explain less than half, and the rest is unexplained. D and trimming were read from the DNA, whereas the V and J calls and clone size are those reported in that table. The sample includes tens of thousands of clones, with over 80% observed a single time. Of the sample, over 15% falls within the top ten clones.

Remarks on this clone: No cognate antigen has been identified for it. There are no base qualities to consult, and no much larger clone falls within one base.

The collaborating institutions used their own protocols to collect whole blood in K2EDTA tubes. Collaborator samples were shipped for TCRbeta analysis as frozen whole blood, isolated PBMCs, or DNA extracted from either sample type. This chain joins TRBV6-6 to TRBJ2-1; TRBD1 fits 7 bases in the junction. This clonotype was obtained from a human donor in a cohort sampled during active COVID-19. The sequencing input was peripheral blood. CDR3 loop: CASSRITQSQGDNEQFF. The DNA is TGTGCCAGCAGTCGTATTACCCAGTCTCAGGGGGACAATGAGCAGTTCTTC.